A single sample is the source of the 32 T cell receptor beta chains below, sequenced in a study of OX40 agonist ivuxolimab in advanced cancers. Here immunoSEQ multiplex PCR was the method, and the copy in TCRdb shows in-frame clones only, minus some. The table shows about 110,000 clones, with approximately 90% occurring only once. This sample comprised CD4+ or CD8+ T cells sorted from blood, obtained in a trial of the OX40 agonist ivuxolimab. All receptors come from an adult with an advanced solid tumor such as melanoma, head and neck, liver or kidney cancer.

V gene TRBV6-1 combines with J gene TRBJ2-6; D possibly corresponds to TRBD1 (6 bases). The V gene's germline CDR1 is MNHNS and CDR2 SASEGT. CDR3 length: 17 amino acids. Trimming cost V 3 bases and J 4 bases, with 16 bases left between them. In DNA, the CDR3 is TGTGCCAGCAGTGACCCTCTAACAGGGCTGGGGGCCAACGTCCTGACTTTC. This translates into CASSDPLTGLGANVLTF.

This chain links TRBV10-3 with TRBJ1-1, with a weak D call TRBD1 (6 bases). Trimming removed 4 bases from V and 1 base from J, with 16 bases in between. CDR3 length: 16 amino acids. CDR1 and CDR2 (germline): ENHRY, SYGVKD. The DNA for the CDR3 is TGTGCCATCAGTGGACCCCCGGGCAGGGGGAACACTGAAGCTTTCTTT. Protein sequence: CAISGPPGRGNTEAFF.

CDR3 residues: CASSRPGAGNYGYTF. The CDR3 DNA reads as TGTGCCAGCAGTAGGCCCGGGGCAGGGAACTATGGCTACACCTTC. The chain carries TRBV11-2 and TRBJ1-2, with a weak D call TRBD1 (5 bases). The CDR3 consists of 15 residues. Trimming took off 6 bases at V and 2 bases at J, with 16 bases between the two ends. Germline V gives CDR1 SGHAT, CDR2 FQNNGV.

This clone was seen only once. The chain combines TRBV5-1 with TRBJ2-3; a possible D gene is TRBD1 (6 bases). Trimming left V 4 bases short and J 9 bases short, with 21 bases between. Germline lookup yields CDR1 SGHRS and CDR2 YFSETQ. The CDR3 sequence is 15 residues long. Here the CDR3 reads CASSQYRANLATQYF. In DNA form, the CDR3 reads TGCGCCAGCAGCCAGTACAGGGCCAACCTGGCCACGCAGTATTTT.

V is TRBV4-1 and J is TRBJ2-3; 9 bases match TRBD1. The trim removed 0 bases at V and 2 bases at J, leaving 6 bases unmatched. Germline CDR1 is MGHRA and CDR2 is YSYEKL. The CDR3 has 17 residues. CDR3 sequence (DNA): TGCGCCAGCAGCCAAGAGGACAGGGGATTTTTCACAGATACGCAGTATTTT. Translation: CASSQEDRGFFTDTQYF.

The V call is TRBV10-3, the J call TRBJ2-7, with 8 bases that match TRBD2. Germline values: CDR1 ENHRY, CDR2 SYGVKD. The J segment lost 6 bases and the V segment lost 7 bases, leaving 11 bases of the junction unmatched. This CDR3 is 14 amino acids long. Written as DNA, the CDR3 is TGTGCCATCACCGAAGCCGGGAGGGCCGGCGAGCAGTACTTC. Amino acids: CAITEAGRAGEQYF.

The chain carries TRBV14 and TRBJ1-3; TRBD1 might be the D (5 bases). The CDR3 is 14 amino acids. Germline assignment: CDR1 SGHDN and CDR2 FVKESK. V lost 0 bases, J lost 2 bases, and 5 bases lay in between. CDR3 nucleotide sequence: TGTGCCAGCAGCCAAGACAGGGCTGGAAACACCATATATTTT. Residues: CASSQDRAGNTIYF.

The chain recombines TRBV11-2 with TRBJ2-2; D may be TRBD2 (6 bases). The germline V gene encodes CDR1 SGHAT and CDR2 FQNNGV. The CDR3 consists of 15 residues. Trimming removed 4 bases at V and 7 bases at J, with 16 bases between. The CDR3 DNA is TGTGCCAGCAGCTACCAAACTAGCAGCCACGGGGAGCTGTTTTTT. It is translated as CASSYQTSSHGELFF.

The rearrangement uses TRBV5-1 and TRBJ1-4; D perhaps matches TRBD1 (5 bases). Germline loops: CDR1 SGHRS, CDR2 YFSETQ. Between the trimmed V and J ends, which lost 4 bases and 4 bases, there was a span of 23 bases. This CDR3 is built from 18 residues. The CDR3 is CASSSTGLTTPDNEKLFF. The CDR3 nucleotides are TGCGCCAGCAGCAGTACGGGACTGACCACACCGGATAATGAAAAACTGTTTTTT.

The count of this clone is one. This chain links TRBV30 with TRBJ2-3; D is perhaps TRBD1 or TRBD2 (5 bases each). CDR3 length: 16 amino acids. The germline gives CDR1 GTSNPN, CDR2 SVGIG (reference sequence). Trimming removed 4 bases from V and 8 bases from J, with 25 bases in between. The CDR3 protein is CAWTLAGSATQGTQYF. The CDR3 region has the DNA TGTGCCTGGACCCTCGCAGGTAGCGCGACGCAGGGTACGCAGTATTTT. Variable domain in full (rest from reference TRBV30 and TRBJ2-3): SQTIHQWPATLVQPVGSPLSLECTVEGTSNPNLYWYRQAAGRGLQLLFYSVGIGQISSEVPQNLSASRPQDRQFILSSKKLLLSDSGFYLCAWTLAGSATQGTQYFGPGTRLTVL.

The J gene is TRBJ2-6, the V gene TRBV5-1; 9 positions match TRBD1. The CDR3 is 19 residues long. The ends lost 2 bases at V and 0 bases at J; junction bases unmatched: 9. Germline V gene lookup returns CDR1 SGHRS and CDR2 YFSETQ. CDR3 DNA: TGCGCCAGCAGCTTCAGCCCAACAGGGGGCGGCTCTGGGGCCAACGTCCTGACTTTC. This encodes CASSFSPTGGGSGANVLTF.

This sequence joins TRBV6-5 and TRBJ2-1; 9 bases map to TRBD1. V lost 4 bases to trimming and J lost 8 bases; unmatched junction nucleotides: 12. Germline lookup yields CDR1 MNHEY and CDR2 SVGAGI. The CDR3 spans 16 residues. CDR3 amino acids: CASSSTGTGPVDEQFF. The DNA for the CDR3 is TGTGCCAGCAGTTCAACCGGGACAGGGCCAGTAGATGAGCAGTTCTTC.

V gene TRBV30 combines with J gene TRBJ1-1; maybe TRBD1 (5 bases). V was pared by 5 bases and J by 1 base, with 8 bases between. The length of the CDR3 is 12 residues. Germline CDR1 reads GTSNPN; CDR2 reads SVGIG (reference sequence). The DNA of the CDR3 is TGTGCCTGGGGCCAGGGGAACACTGAAGCTTTCTTT. It yields the protein CAWGQGNTEAFF.

This clone was seen just once. V usage is TRBV9 and J usage is TRBJ2-7; 12 nucleotides match TRBD2. From germline, CDR1 is SGDLS and CDR2 YYNGEE. The CDR3 sequence is 16 residues long. The ends lost 4 bases at V and 2 bases at J; junction bases unmatched: 7. The CDR3, as DNA: TGTGCCAGCAGCCCCCGATCTAGCGGGGGGGCCTACGAGCAGTACTTC. This codes for CASSPRSSGGAYEQYF.

The rearrangement joins TRBV2 to TRBJ2-2, with 8 bases that match TRBD1. The J segment lost 4 bases and the V segment lost 0 bases, leaving 7 bases of the junction unmatched. Per the germline V gene, CDR1 is SNHLY and CDR2 is FYNNEI. The CDR3 consists of 17 residues. The CDR3 region is CASSEAPRTGITGELFF. In DNA, the CDR3 is TGTGCCAGCAGTGAAGCACCGAGGACAGGGATCACCGGGGAGCTGTTTTTT.

In the case of this clone: Because the CDR3 is missing its conserved closing phenylalanine or tryptophan, this is likely a read error. No DNA is shown, since the ends of the CDR3 on it are uncertain; the CDR3 is the one TCRdb lists. The chain recombines TRBV15 with TRBJ1-5. The CDR3 has 9 amino acids, counting both end residues. Germline V gene sequence: CDR1 LNHNV, CDR2 YYDKDF (reference sequence). CDR3 amino acids: CATSSPHPR.

This clone was picked up a small number of times. The chain joins TRBV6-1 to TRBJ1-5; D might be TRBD1 (5 bases). V was trimmed by 2 bases and J by 7 bases, leaving 9 bases between them. Germline CDR1 MNHNS, CDR2 SASEGT. This CDR3 is built from 13 residues. DNA of the CDR3: TGTGCCAGCAGTGAATGGGGGTTCCAGCCCCAGCATTTT. As protein: CASSEWGFQPQHF.

The chain couples TRBV6-5 to TRBJ2-6, with D possibly being TRBD1 (5 bases). This CDR3 is 15 amino acids long. Germline CDR1 MNHEY, CDR2 SVGAGI. Trimming left V 5 bases short and J 1 base short, with 9 bases between. The CDR3 loop reads CASSRQLSGANVLTF. The CDR3 region has the DNA TGTGCCAGCAGTCGACAGCTGTCTGGGGCCAACGTCCTGACTTTC.

V gene TRBV7-2 combines with J gene TRBJ2-7; TRBD1 matches at 7 bases. This CDR3 comprises 15 residues. Germline CDR1 reads SGHTA; CDR2 reads FQGNSA. V shed 0 bases, J shed 5 bases, and the junction held 7 bases outside the gene matches. The CDR3 is CASSLAPGQTNEQYF. Written as DNA, the CDR3 is TGTGCCAGCAGCTTAGCCCCGGGACAGACAAACGAGCAGTACTTC.

The chain carries TRBV18 and TRBJ2-3; D remains unclear. With 3 bases removed from V and 1 base from J, the gap between germline ends came to 8 bases. This CDR3 has 14 residues. Looked up from germline, CDR1 is KGHSH and CDR2 is LQKENI. In nucleotides, the CDR3 is TGTGCCAGCTCACCGATAGGGCGCACAGATACGCAGTATTTT. Translation gives CASSPIGRTDTQYF. The full variable domain, in which reference TRBV18 and TRBJ2-3 provide the parts outside the CDR3, is NAGVMQNPRHLVRRRGQEARLRCSPMKGHSHVYWYRQLPEEGLKFMVYLQKENIIDESGMPKERFSAEFPKEGPSILRIQQVVRGDSAAYFCASSPIGRTDTQYFGPGTRLTVL.

The chain carries TRBV7-9 and TRBJ2-5; 11 nucleotides align to TRBD1. With 5 bases clipped from V and 5 bases from J, the junction kept 7 bases outside the gene matches. The CDR3 sequence is 15 residues long. CDR1 is SEHNR, CDR2 FQNEAQ, per germline (reference sequence). The chain's CDR3 is CASSPRTGGEETQYF. CDR3 in DNA: TGTGCCAGCAGCCCAAGGACAGGGGGCGAGGAGACCCAGTACTTC.

The chain employs TRBV10-3 and TRBJ2-1; TRBD2 aligns across 10 bases. The CDR3 totals 16 residues. Germline values: CDR1 ENHRY, CDR2 SYGVKD. With V trimmed by 8 bases and J by 7 bases, 14 bases remained unmatched. CDR3 in amino acids: CAILNPASGSSNEQFF. Here the CDR3 DNA reads TGTGCCATCCTTAACCCTGCTAGCGGGAGCAGTAATGAGCAGTTCTTC.

DNA for the CDR3: TGTGCCAGCAGCCAAGAAGGGAGTAATGAAAAACTGTTTTTT. Translated, it gives CASSQEGSNEKLFF. The chain uses TRBV4-2 and TRBJ1-4; D not resolved. Per the germline V gene, CDR1 is LGHNA and CDR2 is YNFKEQ. V lost 0 bases and J lost 4, with 6 bases in between. The CDR3 runs to 14 residues.

The V call is TRBV7-2, the J call TRBJ1-5; tentative D call: TRBD1 (5 bases). Trimming shortened V by 6 bases and J by 5 bases, and 11 bases separated the two germline ends. CDR3 length equals 13 residues. Germline V lookup: CDR1 SGHTA, CDR2 FQGNSA. The DNA of the CDR3 is TGTGCCAGCAGTTGGGACGGAGATCAGCCCCAGCATTTT. Its protein product is CASSWDGDQPQHF.

This rearrangement joins TRBV19 to TRBJ1-2, with 7 bases identical to TRBD1. The V gene end was trimmed by 6 bases and the J gene end by 10 bases; junction bases not matched to a gene: 8. Germline CDR1 is LNHDA and CDR2 is SQIVND (reference sequence). This CDR3 contains 12 residues. The CDR3 region has the DNA TGTGCCAGTAGCGGACAGGTGGGGGCCTACACCTTC. This sequence encodes CASSGQVGAYTF.

The chain links TRBV10-3 to TRBJ2-7, with a weak D call TRBD2 (5 bases). The V end lost 4 bases, the J end lost 3 bases, and 7 bases lay between the germline ends. The germline V gene encodes CDR1 ENHRY and CDR2 SYGVKD. This CDR3 spans 12 amino acids. CDR3 sequence (DNA): TGTGCCATCAGTGCGGGAAGCTACGAGCAGTACTTC. Protein product: CAISAGSYEQYF.

The chain couples TRBV6-6 to TRBJ1-6, with a weak D call TRBD1 (6 bases). V dropped 0 bases and J dropped 10 bases, with 13 bases sitting between them. The CDR3 is made up of 15 amino acids. CDR1 MNHNY and CDR2 SVGAGI come from the germline V gene (reference sequence). CDR3 DNA: TGTGCCAGCAGTTACTCCGGGGGCGTCGGGTCACCCCTCCACTTT. Translation: CASSYSGGVGSPLHF.

The J gene is TRBJ1-6, the V gene TRBV29-1; D is unresolved. V shed 4 bases and J shed 5 bases, with 18 bases lying between them. Germline assignment: CDR1 SQVTM and CDR2 ANQGSEA. The CDR3 spans 16 residues. The CDR3 loop reads CSVAPPGWKDNSPLHF. CDR3 coding DNA: TGCAGCGTTGCACCTCCGGGATGGAAAGATAATTCACCCCTCCACTTT.

The rearrangement joins TRBV19 to TRBJ2-3; D unresolved. CDR1 is LNHDA and CDR2 is SQIVND in the germline V gene (reference sequence). V lost 8 bases, J lost 3 bases, and 21 bases lay in between. The CDR3 spans 16 residues. The CDR3 sequence is CASSPLVGRSTDTQYF. CDR3 coding DNA: TGTGCCAGTTCCCCCCTAGTAGGAAGGAGTACAGATACGCAGTATTTT.

V is TRBV5-1 and J is TRBJ1-1; the D gene is possibly TRBD1 (6 bases). The CDR3 is 14 residues long. Germline lookup yields CDR1 SGHRS and CDR2 YFSETQ. V was cut by 0 bases and J by 3 bases, with 9 bases left in between. The CDR3 region has the DNA TGCGCCAGCAGCTTGGCCTCAGGGGACACTGAAGCTTTCTTT. The encoded protein is CASSLASGDTEAFF.

The rearrangement uses TRBV14 and TRBJ1-1; D is ambiguous. CDR3 size: 12 residues. The V and J ends lost 3 bases and 1 base respectively, with 3 bases between them. The germline gives CDR1 SGHDN, CDR2 FVKESK. CDR3 sequence (DNA): TGTGCCAGCAGCCAGGGGAACACTGAAGCTTTCTTT. Its protein product is CASSQGNTEAFF. Variable domain in full (rest from reference TRBV14 and TRBJ1-1): EAGVTQFPSHSVIEKGQTVTLRCDPISGHDNLYWYRRVMGKEIKFLLHFVKESKQDESGMPNNRFLAERTGGTYSTLKVQPAELEDSGVYFCASSQGNTEAFFGQGTRLTVV.

This chain connects TRBV6-5 to TRBJ1-6; D gene uncertain. CDR3 length equals 16 residues. The V end was cut by 1 base, the J end by 0 bases, with 7 bases between. Germline CDR1 and CDR2: MNHEY and SVGAGI. The CDR3 nucleotides read TGTGCCAGCAGTTACTTAGCTAGCTCCTATAATTCACCCCTCCACTTT. Its translation: CASSYLASSYNSPLHF.